The 13 T cell receptor beta chains below all came from one sample that was sequenced in a study of pediatric ulcerative colitis. The method was immunoSEQ multiplex PCR; TCRdb's version includes in-frame clones alone and lacks a portion of them. The table shows tens of thousands of clones, with about nine tenths occurring only once. The specimen sequenced was blood. The receptors shown here come from a boy between 10 and 17 years old who was a control in a study of pediatric ulcerative colitis.

In nucleotides, the CDR3 is TGTGCCAGTAGTACGACAGGGGGCCCCACTCAGCCCCAGCATTTT. It is translated as CASSTTGGPTQPQHF. The chain joins TRBV19 to TRBJ1-5; 10 positions agree with TRBD1. Germline trimming cut 4 bases from V and 6 bases from J; bases unmatched to any gene: 6. This CDR3 is built from 15 residues. Per the germline V gene, CDR1 is LNHDA and CDR2 is SQIVND (reference sequence).

The V call is TRBV5-4, the J call TRBJ2-7, with 8 nucleotides matching TRBD2. This CDR3 is 15 amino acids long. V lost 3 bases, J lost 4 bases, and 9 bases stayed unmatched. Germline lookup yields CDR1 SGHNT and CDR2 YYREEE (reference sequence). CDR3 DNA sequence: TGTGCCAGCAGCTCTCTAGCGGGCAAGCCGTACGAGCAGTACTTC. It translates to CASSSLAGKPYEQYF.

The gene calls are TRBV28 and TRBJ2-7; D unresolved. Germline values: CDR1 MDHEN, CDR2 SYDVKM. The CDR3 extends over 10 amino acids. V lost 5 bases and J lost 6, with 5 bases in between. CDR3 coding DNA: TGTGCCAGCAGTCATGGCGAGCAGTACTTC. Translated: CASSHGEQYF.

V and J are TRBV27 and TRBJ2-2; the match to TRBD1 covers 9 bases. This CDR3 region has 15 residues. CDR1 is MNHEY and CDR2 is SMNVEV in the germline V gene (reference sequence). V shed 2 bases, J shed 4 bases, and the junction held 2 bases outside the gene matches. CDR3: CASSLGTGTTGELFF. The CDR3 coding sequence is TGTGCCAGCAGTTTAGGGACAGGGACCACCGGGGAGCTGTTTTTT.

This chain links TRBV25-1 with TRBJ2-3, with D possibly being TRBD2 (5 bases). The germline V and J ends were trimmed by 3 bases and 4 bases, with 11 bases remaining between them. Looked up from germline, CDR1 is MGHDK and CDR2 is SYGVNS. CDR3 size: 14 residues. The CDR3 region is CASSERRTSDTQYF. The CDR3 DNA reads as TGTGCCAGCAGTGAGCGGAGGACCTCAGATACGCAGTATTTT. Full variable domain (remainder filled in from reference TRBV25-1 and TRBJ2-3): EADIYQTPRYLVIGTGKKITLECSQTMGHDKMYWYQQDPGMELHLIHYSYGVNSTEKGDLSSESTVSRIRTEHFPLTLESARPSHTSQYLCASSERRTSDTQYFGPGTRLTVL.

The chain uses TRBV10-1 and TRBJ1-2; no clear D gene. Trimming cost V 7 bases and J 0 bases, with 6 bases left between them. CDR3 length equals 12 residues. Germline CDR1 WNHNN, CDR2 SYGVQD (reference sequence). CDR3 nucleotide sequence: TGCGCCAGCAATAGTGCTAACTATGGCTACACCTTC. Translated, it gives CASNSANYGYTF.

The chain has TRBV19 and TRBJ2-3; no firm D call. Germline assignment: CDR1 LNHDA and CDR2 SQIVND (reference sequence). The ends were cut back, 2 bases at V and 1 base at J, with 7 bases in the middle. The CDR3 has 14 residues. Written as DNA, the CDR3 is TGTGCCAGTAGTATAAATCTGGGCACAGATACGCAGTATTTT. Translated, it gives CASSINLGTDTQYF.

This sequence joins TRBV15 and TRBJ2-1, with D tentatively TRBD1 (6 bases). This CDR3 contains 13 residues. Trimming took 5 bases from V and 7 from J, leaving 12 bases between them. Looked up from germline, CDR1 is LNHNV and CDR2 is YYDKDF (reference sequence). CDR3 sequence: CATSDLRGNEQFF. The CDR3 DNA is TGTGCCACCAGCGACCTCAGGGGAAATGAGCAGTTCTTC.

This chain connects TRBV7-9 to TRBJ1-1, with D unresolved. Germline CDR1 reads SEHNR; CDR2 reads FQNEAQ (reference sequence). The CDR3 is made up of 16 amino acids. The V end was cut by 4 bases, the J end by 2 bases, with 17 bases between. The CDR3 nucleotides are TGTGCCAGCAGCTCCCCCATATCCGGGATTAACACTGAAGCTTTCTTT. Translating gives CASSSPISGINTEAFF.

The chain carries TRBV15 and TRBJ2-3, with 10 bases lining up with TRBD2. Germline trimming cut 0 bases from V and 4 bases from J; bases unmatched to any gene: 1. Germline V CDR1 and CDR2: LNHNV, YYDKDF (reference sequence). The CDR3 loop spans 15 amino acids. CDR3 nucleotide sequence: TGTGCCACCAGCAGAGAAGCGGGAGGGCCAGATACGCAGTATTTT. Protein product: CATSREAGGPDTQYF.

V gene TRBV6-5 combines with J gene TRBJ1-5; D ambiguous. Between the trimmed V and J ends, which lost 4 bases and 3 bases, there was a span of 4 bases. The CDR3 consists of 12 residues. Germline lookup yields CDR1 MNHEY and CDR2 SVGAGI. The chain's CDR3 is CASSFLNQPQHF. In DNA, the CDR3 is TGTGCCAGCAGTTTCCTCAATCAGCCCCAGCATTTT.

The chain has TRBV5-4 and TRBJ2-3; D is undetermined. CDR1 and CDR2 from the germline V gene are SGHNT and YYREEE (reference sequence). The V and J ends lost 2 bases and 0 bases respectively, with 19 bases between them. This CDR3 spans 18 amino acids. The CDR3 DNA reads as TGTGCCAGCAGCTTTTCAAAGGCGGCGGTTACTAGCACAGATACGCAGTATTTT. Protein sequence: CASSFSKAAVTSTDTQYF.

The genes are TRBV7-3 and TRBJ2-2, with no clear D. Per the germline V gene, CDR1 is SGHTA and CDR2 is FQGTGA. Between the trimmed V and J ends, which lost 2 bases and 1 base, there was a span of 5 bases. The CDR3 runs to 14 residues. The CDR3 loop reads CASSLGVNTGELFF. In nucleotides, the CDR3 is TGTGCCAGCAGCTTAGGGGTGAACACCGGGGAGCTGTTTTTT.